These 9 T cell receptor beta chains were all obtained from the same sample, sequenced in a study of T-cell reconstitution after alpha-beta-depleted transplantation in children. Unique molecular identifiers were incorporated into the prepared TCRbeta library. MiXCR, applied by TCRdb to the PCR reads, yields one record per CDR3 protein. The sample lists roughly 350,000 distinct CDR3 sequences, roughly 15% occurring once. The sequenced sample was PBMCs, mostly from graft donor cells, obtained 360 days after TCRalphabeta/CD19-depleted stem cell transplant. Receptors were obtained from a male patient aged 2-15 years who had a stem cell transplant for acute lymphoblastic leukemia, so the T cells may come from the graft donor.

This clonotype was observed at least ten times. The DNA for the CDR3 is TGTGCCAGTAGGGGACAGGGAGGCACTGAAGCTTTCTTT. Protein product: CASRGQGGTEAFF. The chain employs TRBV19 and TRBJ1-1; 9 nucleotides align to TRBD1. This CDR3 comprises 13 residues. The V segment lost 6 bases and the J segment 4 bases; nucleotides outside the gene matches: 3. Germline CDR1 and CDR2: LNHDA and SQIVND (reference sequence).

A few counts support this clonotype. The CDR3 DNA reads as TGTGCCAGCAGTGGTAGCGGGAGGGCGGGAGAGCAGTACTTC. Its protein product is CASSGSGRAGEQYF. The gene calls are TRBV28 and TRBJ2-7; 11 nucleotides line up with TRBD2. Germline CDR1 MDHEN, CDR2 SYDVKM. The CDR3 is 14 residues long. V lost 5 bases to trimming and J lost 7 bases; unmatched junction nucleotides: 7.

This clonotype came up a few times. The gene calls are TRBV5-1 and TRBJ1-1; D uncertain. This CDR3 region has 14 residues. V lost 0 bases, J lost 2 bases, and 8 bases lay in between. Germline-derived CDR1 and CDR2 are SGHRS and YFSETQ. The CDR3 is CASSLAAPNTEAFF. CDR3 nucleotides: TGCGCCAGCAGCTTGGCAGCGCCAAACACTGAAGCTTTCTTT.

The V call is TRBV12-3 or TRBV12-4, the J call TRBJ2-5, with 7 bases lining up with TRBD1. The CDR3 extends over 14 amino acids. V was clipped by 3 bases and J by 2 bases; unmatched bases: 3. As DNA, the CDR3 is TGTGCCAGCAGTTTTCAGGGGGTTCAAGAGACCCAGTACTTC. The encoded protein is CASSFQGVQETQYF.

This clonotype was detected many times. The chain couples TRBV20-1 to TRBJ2-7; D not resolved. The CDR3 totals 14 residues. V lost 1 base, J lost 2 bases, and 12 bases lay in between. Germline V lookup: CDR1 DFQATT, CDR2 SNEGSKA (reference sequence). CDR3 residues: CSARGLERTYEQYF. The CDR3 DNA is TGCAGTGCTAGAGGGCTAGAAAGAACCTACGAGCAGTACTTC.

The chain uses TRBV11-2 and TRBJ2-5; 9 nucleotides align to TRBD1. Looked up from germline, CDR1 is SGHAT and CDR2 is FQNNGV. This CDR3 is built from 15 residues. Trimming at V came to 0 bases and at J to 2 bases, leaving 1 base not matched to a gene. In DNA form, the CDR3 reads TGTGCCAGCAGCTTAGACGGGACAGGGCAAGAGACCCAGTACTTC. It codes for CASSLDGTGQETQYF.

The V and J genes are TRBV6-1 and TRBJ2-3; TRBD1 matches at 9 bases. The germline gives CDR1 MNHNS, CDR2 SASEGT. CDR3 size: 14 residues. Trimming took 7 bases from V and 2 from J; bases not matched to a gene: 4. CDR3 sequence: CASTKQGATDTQYF. The CDR3 DNA follows: TGTGCCAGCACCAAACAGGGGGCCACAGATACGCAGTATTTT.

This clonotype was counted ten times or more. The chain uses TRBV7-8 and TRBJ1-1; no definite D call. Trimming shortened V by 5 bases and J by 11 bases, and 15 bases separated the two germline ends. The CDR3 is 12 residues long. Germline lookup yields CDR1 SGHVS and CDR2 FQNEAQ. Written as DNA, the CDR3 is TGTGCCAGCAGCCAGACGCGGGGATCGGCTTTCTTT. This codes for CASSQTRGSAFF.

This clonotype was detected only a few times. This rearrangement joins TRBV4-2 to TRBJ2-2, with 9 bases fitting TRBD2. Per germline, CDR1 LGHNA and CDR2 YNFKEQ. The V and J ends lost 8 bases and 4 bases, in that order; junction bases with no gene match: 8. The CDR3 contains 15 residues. The CDR3 loop reads CASLGREGGTGELFF. DNA of the CDR3: TGTGCCAGCTTGGGGCGGGAGGGCGGCACCGGGGAGCTGTTTTTT.